These 3 T cell receptor beta chains share one sample of origin, sequenced in a study of blood T cell repertoires in COVID-19. Produced via immunoSEQ multiplex PCR; TCRdb's table is partial and in-frame only. The repertoire holds about 260,000 clones, around 78% seen once, with under 5.5% in the top ten. The sample taken for sequencing was peripheral blood. Receptors were obtained from a man between 60 and 70 years old who had recovered from COVID-19.

V usage is TRBV2 and J usage is TRBJ2-1, with TRBD2 matching 11 bases. CDR1 and CDR2 from the germline V gene are SNHLY and FYNNEI. The CDR3 length is 15 residues. J was trimmed by 6 bases and V by 4 bases; bases with no gene match: 5. CDR3 in amino acids: CASSGRLAGTNEQFF. The DNA for the CDR3 is TGTGCCAGCAGTGGAAGACTAGCGGGGACCAATGAGCAGTTCTTC. Supplemented by reference TRBV2 and TRBJ2-1, the full variable domain reads EPEVTQTPSHQVTQMGQEVILRCVPISNHLYFYWYRQILGQKVEFLVSFYNNEISEKSEIFDDQFSVERPDGSNFTLKIRSTKLEDSAMYFCASSGRLAGTNEQFFGPGTRLTVL.

This chain links TRBV5-6 with TRBJ2-7; 8 bases agree with TRBD1. From germline, CDR1 is SGHDT and CDR2 YYEEEE. The J segment lost 5 bases and the V segment lost 2 bases, leaving 9 bases of the junction unmatched. The CDR3 runs to 15 residues. The CDR3 region is CASSFSGAGGHEQYF. CDR3 nucleotide sequence: TGTGCCAGCAGCTTTTCCGGGGCAGGGGGCCACGAGCAGTACTTC.

This chain joins TRBV28 and TRBJ2-3; a weak D match, TRBD1 (5 bases). Trimming removed 2 bases from V and 0 bases from J, with 15 bases in between. The CDR3 spans 17 residues. Germline CDR1 and CDR2: MDHEN and SYDVKM. The CDR3 bases are TGTGCCAGCAGTTTAAGTTTGGGGCTCTTCAGCACAGATACGCAGTATTTT. This gives the protein CASSLSLGLFSTDTQYF.